This T cell receptor beta chain appears in the sequencing data of a study of cytomegalovirus exposure and HLA in healthy donors. Study-wide points: Presence/absence analyses assumed roughly uniform sequencing depth across donors, which may not hold. Only CMV serostatus was available as immune exposure information.

Primers for the PCR totalled 60 Vbeta and 13 Jbeta. TCRdb keeps only in-frame clones here, not all; method: immunoSEQ multiplex PCR. The data contain approximately 150,000 clones, roughly two thirds of them singletons. The donors were healthy bone marrow donors. Regarding this clone: Its antigen remains unknown.

The sequenced sample was PBMCs. This TCR was recovered from a male donor in good health and CMV-seronegative.

The CDR3 DNA is TGTGCCAGCGGATCTGGGAGTCAGCCCCAGCATTTT. Encoded protein: CASGSGSQPQHF. The genes are TRBV7-9 and TRBJ1-5; D is ambiguous. V was trimmed by 8 bases and J by 6 bases, leaving 11 bases between them. CDR3 length: 12 residues. The V gene's germline CDR1 is SEHNR and CDR2 FQNEAQ (reference sequence).